A selection of T cell receptor beta chains follows, all from one sample in a study of a mutant IDH1 vaccine in newly diagnosed glioma. Clones were sequenced by immunoSEQ multiplex PCR, and TCRdb holds only the in-frame ones, with some missing. The sample holds some 87,000 clones, roughly 78% seen once. This sample comprised PBMCs, obtained from a glioma patient treated with radiotherapy, temozolomide or both. The receptors derive from a middle-aged man with glioma. Each CDR3 is given with its conserved first and last residue. The order of the fields is V gene, J gene, CDR3 protein.

V gene: TRBV13; J gene: TRBJ2-5; CDR3 protein: CASSLRTGGSETQYF
V gene: TRBV9; J gene: TRBJ2-7; CDR3 protein: CASSVGGTEAYEQYF
V gene: TRBV18; J gene: TRBJ1-1; CDR3 protein: CASSPDPNTEAFF
V gene: TRBV14; J gene: TRBJ2-3; CDR3 protein: CASSPRLGWTDTQYF
V gene: TRBV7-8; J gene: TRBJ1-3; CDR3 protein: CASTGRNSGNTIYF
V gene: TRBV6-1; J gene: TRBJ1-5; CDR3 protein: CASNPQGGQPQHF
V gene: TRBV7-8; J gene: TRBJ2-7; CDR3 protein: CASSLAGTGSSYEQYF
V gene: TRBV7-2; J gene: TRBJ1-1; CDR3 protein: CASTANTEAFF
V gene: TRBV4-3; J gene: TRBJ2-7; CDR3 protein: CASSVATGLYEQYF
V gene: TRBV10-2; J gene: TRBJ1-3; CDR3 protein: CASSEASRNTIYF
V gene: TRBV4-2; J gene: TRBJ2-1; CDR3 protein: CASSQVLAGPQGGEQFF
V gene: TRBV12-5; J gene: TRBJ2-1; CDR3 protein: CASGSLAGYYNEQFF
V gene: TRBV7-9; J gene: TRBJ2-5; CDR3 protein: CASSLGGATQETQYF
V gene: TRBV6-6; J gene: TRBJ1-5; CDR3 protein: CASSKAENQPQHF
V gene: TRBV6-6; J gene: TRBJ2-7; CDR3 protein: CASSYKASGSYEQYF